This entry lists 18 T cell receptor beta chains sequenced from one sample in a study of CD8+ T cells in alopecia areata. As the sequencing template, cDNA was produced by extracting RNA and reverse transcribing it. Only in-frame clones appear in the TCRdb table, and some are missing; sequencing was by immunoSEQ multiplex PCR. This sample has 90,000 to 100,000 clones, with around two fifths found just once. What was sequenced was CD4+ T cells sorted from blood. The receptors here all came from a human donor with alopecia areata.

This clone has just a few counts. This chain links TRBV29-1 with TRBJ2-7; TRBD1 matches at 9 bases. The CDR3 length is 14 residues. The V segment lost 7 bases and the J segment 2 bases; nucleotides outside the gene matches: 9. Germline-derived CDR1 and CDR2 are SQVTM and ANQGSEA. The DNA for the CDR3 is TGCAGCGCAACTTCTGGGACAGGGACCTACGAGCAGTACTTC. This gives the protein CSATSGTGTYEQYF.

V and J are TRBV15 and TRBJ2-1; 10 bases are shared with TRBD1. J was trimmed by 4 bases and V by 3 bases; bases with no gene match: 6. Germline loops: CDR1 LNHNV, CDR2 YYDKDF (reference sequence). There are 16 residues in the CDR3. CDR3 nucleotide sequence: TGTGCCACCAGCAGGAGACAGGGGGCCGTATACAATGAGCAGTTCTTC. Translating gives CATSRRQGAVYNEQFF.

The rearrangement uses TRBV4-1 and TRBJ2-2, with D hard to call. Looked up from germline, CDR1 is MGHRA and CDR2 is YSYEKL. Trimming removed 0 bases from V and 3 bases from J, with 11 bases in between. The CDR3 sequence is 16 residues long. The CDR3 sequence: CASSQEWAAYTGELFF. CDR3 coding DNA: TGCGCCAGCAGCCAAGAGTGGGCGGCGTACACCGGGGAGCTGTTTTTT.

This sequence joins TRBV29-1 and TRBJ2-1; tentatively, D is TRBD1 or TRBD2 (5 bases each). The CDR3 spans 16 residues. In germline, CDR1 is SQVTM, CDR2 ANQGSEA. V was clipped by 7 bases and J by 0 bases, with 19 bases between them. CDR3 sequence: CSARDFSGSSYNEQFF. Here the CDR3 DNA reads TGCAGCGCCCGCGACTTCTCAGGGAGCTCCTACAATGAGCAGTTCTTC.

This chain joins TRBV30 and TRBJ1-4; TRBD1 is a possible D gene (5 bases). Trimming cost V 2 bases and J 1 base, with 11 bases left between them. Germline-derived CDR1 and CDR2 are GTSNPN and SVGIG (reference sequence). The length of the CDR3 is 15 residues. Written as DNA, the CDR3 is TGTGCCTGGAGTCCAACGGGGCTAACTAATGAAAAACTGTTTTTT. Translated, it gives CAWSPTGLTNEKLFF.

The J gene is TRBJ2-6, the V gene TRBV2, with a tentative D call TRBD1 (5 bases). CDR3 length: 15 residues. CDR1 and CDR2 from the germline V gene are SNHLY and FYNNEI. V gave up 4 bases and J gave up 4 bases, with 11 bases separating them. The CDR3 region has the DNA TGTGCCAGCAGTGCCCACAGGAGCGGGGCCAACGTCCTGACTTTC. Amino acids: CASSAHRSGANVLTF.

This clone was seen more than once but under ten times. The chain carries TRBV29-1 and TRBJ2-6; D call uncertain. Trimming took 6 bases from V and 4 from J, leaving 13 bases between them. Germline V gene sequence: CDR1 SQVTM, CDR2 ANQGSEA. The CDR3 runs 14 residues. CDR3 residues: CSVTPGGGANVLTF. The CDR3 DNA sequence: TGCAGCGTGACCCCCGGCGGAGGGGCCAACGTCCTGACTTTC.

This rearrangement joins TRBV29-1 to TRBJ2-1, with D unclear. Germline-derived CDR1 and CDR2 are SQVTM and ANQGSEA. This CDR3 spans 14 amino acids. Trimming shortened V by 6 bases and J by 5 bases, and 17 bases separated the two germline ends. The DNA for the CDR3 is TGCAGCGTCCGACCTATTGGGATTCACAATGAGCAGTTCTTC. It yields the protein CSVRPIGIHNEQFF.

Regarding this clone: Other DNA sequences of this sample code for an identical CDR3. The chain is built from TRBV30 and TRBJ2-7; D is perhaps TRBD1 (6 bases). The CDR3 covers 11 residues. The germline gives CDR1 GTSNPN, CDR2 SVGIG (reference sequence). V lost 2 bases, J lost 6 bases, and 8 bases lay in between. The CDR3 DNA is TGTGCCTGGAGTCAGGACAGCGAGCAGTACTTC. As protein: CAWSQDSEQYF.

In this sample, this clone turned up a few times. The V call is TRBV29-1, the J call TRBJ2-5; D is ambiguous. Germline V gene sequence: CDR1 SQVTM, CDR2 ANQGSEA. This CDR3 spans 13 amino acids. V lost 4 bases, J lost 5 bases, and 14 bases lay in between. CDR3 sequence reads: CSVVDGARETQYF. CDR3 DNA: TGCAGCGTTGTTGACGGAGCCAGGGAGACCCAGTACTTC.

The chain couples TRBV30 to TRBJ2-7; no clear D. Germline lookup yields CDR1 GTSNPN and CDR2 SVGIG (reference sequence). This CDR3 has 11 amino acids. Trimming removed 5 bases at V and 3 bases at J, with 8 bases between. The CDR3 region has the DNA TGTGCCTGGGGGGAACTCTACGAGCAGTACTTC. This translates into CAWGELYEQYF.

This clone has just one count. A junction end diverges from the germline sequence, so it may reflect a read error. The chain carries TRBV7-2 and TRBJ1-2; no reliable D call. This CDR3 spans 13 amino acids. The V gene's germline CDR1 is SGHTA and CDR2 FQGNSA. CDR3 sequence (DNA): TGTGCCATCAGCGGACGAAGCGGCTATGGCTACACCTTC. It codes for CAISGRSGYGYTF.

The chain is built from TRBV30 and TRBJ2-3; D might be TRBD2 (7 bases). Germline CDR1 reads GTSNPN; CDR2 reads SVGIG (reference sequence). V was shortened by 3 bases and J by 0 bases, with 13 bases between the two germline ends. The length of the CDR3 is 15 residues. CDR3 DNA sequence: TGTGCCTGGAGGGCCGGGGGGCCTAGCACAGATACGCAGTATTTT. Its translation is CAWRAGGPSTDTQYF. Drawing the rest from reference TRBV30 and TRBJ2-3, the complete variable domain is SQTIHQWPATLVQPVGSPLSLECTVEGTSNPNLYWYRQAAGRGLQLLFYSVGIGQISSEVPQNLSASRPQDRQFILSSKKLLLSDSGFYLCAWRAGGPSTDTQYFGPGTRLTVL.

This clone was picked up a small number of times. DNA for the CDR3: TGTGCCAGCAGTCAAACAGGGGCAAGCAATCAGCCCCAGCATTTT. Amino acids: CASSQTGASNQPQHF. The rearrangement uses TRBV6-6 and TRBJ1-5; TRBD1 aligns across 7 bases. This CDR3 contains 15 residues. The V and J ends lost 5 bases and 1 base, in that order; junction bases with no gene match: 5. The germline gives CDR1 MNHNY, CDR2 SVGAGI (reference sequence).

Concerning this clone: This CDR3 is also generated by other DNA sequences in the sample. This sequence joins TRBV29-1 and TRBJ2-3; 7 bases map to TRBD2. J lost 3 bases, V lost 6 bases, and 3 bases had no gene match. The CDR3 extends over 12 amino acids. Germline values: CDR1 SQVTM, CDR2 ANQGSEA. In DNA form, the CDR3 reads TGCAGCGTGCAGGGAGGGACAGATACGCAGTATTTT. Its translation is CSVQGGTDTQYF.

V usage is TRBV30 and J usage is TRBJ2-7; D is ambiguous. Germline lookup yields CDR1 GTSNPN and CDR2 SVGIG (reference sequence). V lost 1 base, J lost 1 base, and 11 bases lay in between. The CDR3 covers 14 residues. The CDR3 DNA is TGTGCCTGGAGTGGAACAGCCGGGTCCTACGAGCAGTACTTC. Translating gives CAWSGTAGSYEQYF.

Only a few counts were recorded for this clone. This sequence joins TRBV29-1 and TRBJ1-2, with a possible D match to TRBD1 (5 bases). The V gene's germline CDR1 is SQVTM and CDR2 ANQGSEA. V lost 4 bases and J 6 bases, leaving 12 bases between the germline ends. This CDR3 is built from 12 residues. The CDR3 loop is CSVGRVPDGYTF. Written as DNA, the CDR3 is TGCAGCGTTGGCAGGGTCCCTGATGGCTACACCTTC.

V gene TRBV29-1 combines with J gene TRBJ2-1; D is unclear. V was trimmed by 4 bases and J by 2 bases, leaving 9 bases between them. The CDR3 is made up of 13 amino acids. Germline V gene lookup returns CDR1 SQVTM and CDR2 ANQGSEA. The CDR3: CSVAVLPYNEQFF. As DNA, the CDR3 is TGCAGCGTTGCAGTTCTCCCCTACAATGAGCAGTTCTTC.